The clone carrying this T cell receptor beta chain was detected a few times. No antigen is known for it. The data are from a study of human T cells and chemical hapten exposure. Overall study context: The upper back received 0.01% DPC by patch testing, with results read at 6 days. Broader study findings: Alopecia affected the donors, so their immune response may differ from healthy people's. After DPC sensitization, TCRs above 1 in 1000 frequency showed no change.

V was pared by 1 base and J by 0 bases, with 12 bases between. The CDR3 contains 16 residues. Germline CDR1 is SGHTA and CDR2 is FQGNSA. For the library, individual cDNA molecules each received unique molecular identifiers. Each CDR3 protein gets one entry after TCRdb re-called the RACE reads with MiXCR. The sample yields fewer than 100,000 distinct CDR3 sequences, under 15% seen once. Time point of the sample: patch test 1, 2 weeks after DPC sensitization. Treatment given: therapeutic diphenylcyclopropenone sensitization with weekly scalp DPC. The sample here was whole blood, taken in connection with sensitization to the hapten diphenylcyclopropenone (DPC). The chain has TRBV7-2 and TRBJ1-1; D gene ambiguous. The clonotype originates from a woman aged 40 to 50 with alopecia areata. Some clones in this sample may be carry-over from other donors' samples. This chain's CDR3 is CASSLVKERVNTEAFF. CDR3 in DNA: TGTGCCAGCAGCTTAGTTAAGGAGCGGGTGAACACTGAAGCTTTCTTT. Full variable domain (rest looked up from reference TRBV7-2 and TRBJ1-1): GAGVSQSPSNKVTEKGKDVELRCDPISGHTALYWYRQSLGQGLEFLIYFQGNSAPDKSGLPSDRFSAERTGGSVSTLTIQRTQQEDSAVYLCASSLVKERVNTEAFFGQGTRLTVV.